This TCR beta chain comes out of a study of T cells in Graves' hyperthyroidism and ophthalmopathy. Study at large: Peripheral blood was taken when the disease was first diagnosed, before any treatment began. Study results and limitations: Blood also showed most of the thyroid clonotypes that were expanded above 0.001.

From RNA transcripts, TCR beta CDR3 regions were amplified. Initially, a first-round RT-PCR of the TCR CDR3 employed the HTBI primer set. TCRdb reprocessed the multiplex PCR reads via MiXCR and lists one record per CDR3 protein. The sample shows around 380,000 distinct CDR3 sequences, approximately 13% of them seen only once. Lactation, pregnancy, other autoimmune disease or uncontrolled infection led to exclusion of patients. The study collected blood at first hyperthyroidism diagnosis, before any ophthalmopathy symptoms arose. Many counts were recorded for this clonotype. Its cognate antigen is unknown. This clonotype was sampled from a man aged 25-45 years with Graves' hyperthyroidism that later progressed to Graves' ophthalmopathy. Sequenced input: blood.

CDR3 sequence: CASSYRGDLYTEAFF. The CDR3 DNA follows: TGTGCCAGCAGTTACAGGGGGGACCTTTACACTGAAGCTTTCTTT. The genes are TRBV6-5 and TRBJ1-1; D may be TRBD1 (6 bases). Trimming removed 2 bases at V and 3 bases at J, with 13 bases between. CDR1 is MNHEY, CDR2 SVGAGI, per germline. This CDR3 has 15 amino acids.